This T cell receptor (beta chain) comes out of a study of a mutant IDH1 vaccine in newly diagnosed glioma (dated by TCRdb to about 2021). Study-level background: Patients received eight vaccinations in weeks 1, 3, 5, 7, 11, 15, 19 and 23, corresponding to visits V03 through V10. Vaccination was initiated 4-6 weeks after radiotherapy alone, or concurrently with temozolomide cycles in the chemotherapy-containing groups. Before enrollment, patients had received standard therapy of radiotherapy alone, temozolomide alone, or radiochemotherapy with temozolomide; most received the combination. Longitudinal TCRB deep sequencing was performed for about two dozen treated patients wherever samples were available for exploratory analyses. Peripheral blood was drawn at six visits: V03 (baseline), V05, V07, V10, V12 and V13. Of the approximately 30 treated patients, about 60% were male and around 40% were female, and the mean age was around 40 years. Study-wide findings and limitations: PBMC samples for TCRB deep sequencing were selected based on availability. Immune responses induced by the vaccine were seen in roughly 95% of patients across multiple MHC alleles. Pseudoprogression seemed to be unrelated to changes in the top peripheral T cell clonotypes found by TCRB sequencing. It was noted by the authors that analyses of patient blood samples could not be reproduced owing to sample limitations.

On this clone itself: Its binding antigen is unknown. Per-base quality was not reported, and no clone a single base away is much larger than it.

This sample's time point label indicates: week 23, last vaccination. A 20-mer mutant IDH1 peptide at 300 micrograms in Montanide made up each vaccine dose, which was injected subcutaneously together with topical imiquimod. Newly diagnosed WHO grade 3 or 4 IDH1-mutant astrocytomas showing loss of nuclear ATRX were present in the donors. The samples were drawn from NOA16, a multicentre, single-arm, open-label phase I trial in Germany that tested a mutant IDH1 peptide vaccine in humans for the first time. Genomic DNA for TCRB sequencing was extracted from EDTA blood using the DNeasy Blood and Tissue Kit. The junction shows trimming of 2 bases on V and 0 bases on J, plus 11 bases between the germline ends. CDR1 and CDR2, per the germline V gene (reference sequence), are PRHDT and FYEKMQ. From cysteine to phenylalanine, the CDR3 is 16 amino acids long. Just CDR3 DNA is preserved here, 48 bases in frame from base 1.

The method behind the library was the immunoSEQ multiplex PCR assay. Rearranged TCR beta chain sequences were amplified using the hsTCRB Kit according to the manufacturer's protocol. Sequencing of TCRB libraries was carried out on an Illumina MiSeq. The authors' pipeline ran thus. The proprietary platform of the kit vendor was used for demultiplexing, trimming and gene mapping. What TCRdb holds here is the immuneACCESS table cut down to in-frame rearrangements. Part of the clones is not present; checked against another copy, under half of the missing clones reflect an unresolved V gene, and the others are unexplained. Clonal size and the V and J genes are those of that table, whereas D and trimming came from the DNA. The sample includes about 38,000 clones, with approximately 80% observed a single time. The ten largest clones take up about 5.2% of the sample.

The rearranged segments are TRBV13 and TRBJ1-3; TRBD1 is a possible D gene, resting on 5 matching bases. The sequenced sample was PBMCs, obtained from a glioma patient whose treatment included an IDH1 peptide vaccine. The sequence derives from a man aged 35 to 55 with glioma. The CDR3 has the sequence CASSLLGGGSGNTIYF. In nucleotide form, the sequence is TGTGCCAGCAGCTTACTTGGGGGGGGCTCTGGAAACACCATATATTTT.